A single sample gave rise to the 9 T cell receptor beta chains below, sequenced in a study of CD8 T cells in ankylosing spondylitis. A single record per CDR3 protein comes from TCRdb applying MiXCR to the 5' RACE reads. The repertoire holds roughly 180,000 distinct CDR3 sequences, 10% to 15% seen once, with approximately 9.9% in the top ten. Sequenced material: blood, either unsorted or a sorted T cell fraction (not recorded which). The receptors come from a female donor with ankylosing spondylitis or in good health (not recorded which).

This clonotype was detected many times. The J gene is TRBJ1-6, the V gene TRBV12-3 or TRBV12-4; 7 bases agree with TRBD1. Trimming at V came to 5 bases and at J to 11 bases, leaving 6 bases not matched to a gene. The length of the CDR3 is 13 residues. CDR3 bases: TGTGCCAGCAGTCGGCAGGGGGTCGCACCCCTCCACTTT. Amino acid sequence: CASSRQGVAPLHF.

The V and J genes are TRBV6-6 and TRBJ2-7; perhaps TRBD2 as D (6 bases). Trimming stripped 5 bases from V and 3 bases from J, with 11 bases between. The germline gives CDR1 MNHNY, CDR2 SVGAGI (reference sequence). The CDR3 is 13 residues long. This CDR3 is CASSPKTSYEQYF. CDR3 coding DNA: TGTGCCAGCAGTCCTAAGACTAGCTACGAGCAGTACTTC.

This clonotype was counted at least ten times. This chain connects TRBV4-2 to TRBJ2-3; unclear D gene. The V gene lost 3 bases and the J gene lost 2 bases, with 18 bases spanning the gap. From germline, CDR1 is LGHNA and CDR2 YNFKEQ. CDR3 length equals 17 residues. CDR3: CASSHRRLALLTDTQYF. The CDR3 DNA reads TGTGCCAGCAGCCATCGAAGACTTGCACTCCTCACAGATACGCAGTATTTT.

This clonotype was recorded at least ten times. This CDR3 is CASSAVAGYTGELFF. Written as DNA, the CDR3 is TGTGCCAGCAGCGCAGTGGCGGGATACACCGGGGAGCTGTTTTTT. The rearrangement joins TRBV7-9 to TRBJ2-2; D perhaps matches TRBD2 (6 bases). Trimming stripped 5 bases from V and 3 bases from J, with 13 bases between. The germline gives CDR1 SEHNR, CDR2 FQNEAQ (reference sequence). The CDR3 runs to 15 residues.

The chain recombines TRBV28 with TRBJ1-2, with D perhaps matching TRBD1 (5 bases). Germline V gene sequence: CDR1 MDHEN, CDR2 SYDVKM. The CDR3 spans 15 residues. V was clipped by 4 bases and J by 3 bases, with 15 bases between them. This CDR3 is CASSSPQGSDYGYTF. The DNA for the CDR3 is TGTGCCAGCAGTTCTCCCCAGGGCAGCGACTATGGCTACACCTTC.

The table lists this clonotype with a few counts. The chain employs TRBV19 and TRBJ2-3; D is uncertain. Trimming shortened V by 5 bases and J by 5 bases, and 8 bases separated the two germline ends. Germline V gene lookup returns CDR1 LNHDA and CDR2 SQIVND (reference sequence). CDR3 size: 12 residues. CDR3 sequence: CASSQGGDTQYF. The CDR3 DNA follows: TGTGCCAGTAGTCAAGGTGGAGATACGCAGTATTTT. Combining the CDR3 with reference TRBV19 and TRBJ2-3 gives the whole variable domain DGGITQSPKYLFRKEGQNVTLSCEQNLNHDAMYWYRQDPGQGLRLIYYSQIVNDFQKGDIAEGYSVSREKKESFPLTVTSAQKNPTAFYLCASSQGGDTQYFGPGTRLTVL.

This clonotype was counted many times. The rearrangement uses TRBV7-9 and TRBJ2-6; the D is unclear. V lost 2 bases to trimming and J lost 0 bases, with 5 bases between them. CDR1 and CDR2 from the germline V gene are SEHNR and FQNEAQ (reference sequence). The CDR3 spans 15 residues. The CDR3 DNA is TGTGCCAGCAGCTTAAGGATCTCTGGGGCCAACGTCCTGACTTTC. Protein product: CASSLRISGANVLTF.

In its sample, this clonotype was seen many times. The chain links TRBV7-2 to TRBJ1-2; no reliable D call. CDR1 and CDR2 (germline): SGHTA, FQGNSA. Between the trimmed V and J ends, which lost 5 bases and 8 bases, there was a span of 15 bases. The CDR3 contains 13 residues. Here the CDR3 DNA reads TGTGCCAGCAGCACAGACGTATTTGGGGGCTACACCTTC. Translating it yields CASSTDVFGGYTF.

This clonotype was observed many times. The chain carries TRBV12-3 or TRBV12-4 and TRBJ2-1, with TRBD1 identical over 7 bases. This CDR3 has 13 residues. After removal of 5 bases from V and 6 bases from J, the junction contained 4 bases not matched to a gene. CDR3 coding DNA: TGTGCCAGCAGTCGGGACAGCCCCAATGAGCAGTTCTTC. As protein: CASSRDSPNEQFF.